This T cell receptor beta chain was sequenced in a study of graft-versus-host responses after intestinal transplantation. Graft samples were processed, releasing intraepithelial and lamina propria lymphocytes. The study, taken as a whole, reports: Recipient bone marrow held GvH clones, some seen earlier in ileum or blood.

This CDR3 has 17 residues. Germline V CDR1 and CDR2: MNHEY, SMNVEV (reference sequence). V was pared by 4 bases and J by 0 bases, with 9 bases of the junction left unmatched. The repertoire was sequenced with immunoSEQ multiplex PCR; TCRdb's copy has only in-frame clones and lacks some. The sample holds roughly 23,000 clones; roughly 72% are singletons and the top ten take around 3%. Note on this clone: Its antigen is unknown.

The clonotype comes from a human patient who received an intestinal transplant, so some T cells may come from the graft donor. The specimen comprised ileum tissue, sampled 12 days after intestinal transplant. The V call is TRBV27, the J call TRBJ1-1; 9 positions agree with TRBD1. CDR3 DNA: TGTGCCAGCAGTTCGATGGGCGGGACAGGGTTGAACACTGAAGCTTTCTTT. Its translation is CASSSMGGTGLNTEAFF.